The 19 T cell receptor beta chains given below trace back to one sample, sequenced in a study of CD8+ T cells in alopecia areata. The sequencing template was cDNA reverse transcribed from extracted RNA. Measured with immunoSEQ multiplex PCR; TCRdb has only the in-frame clones, and not every one. Altogether about 120,000 clones were found in the sample, and no singletons occur. Input material: lesional skin. Receptors were obtained from a C3H/HeJ mouse with alopecia areata. The MHC haplotype of this mouse line is H2-k.

This clone appeared many times. Gene names and germline match the mouse. The CDR3 end lies 4 residues beyond the end of the read and is filled in from the germline J gene. The genes are TRBV13-3 and TRBJ2-7; perhaps TRBD1 as D (5 bases). CDR3 length equals 13 residues. CDR1 and CDR2 from the germline V gene are NNHDY and SYVADS. Partial CDR3 DNA: TGTGCCAGCAGTGAACCCCCCAGGGAT. Its protein product is CASSEPPRD. The entire CDR3 protein is CASSEPPRDEQYF.

This clone turned up a few times. Germline and genes here are mouse. Coverage ceases 4 residues before the CDR3 finishes, and the germline J gene fills in the end. The chain employs TRBV13-3 and TRBJ1-4; 7 positions match TRBD1. The length of the CDR3 is 14 residues. Trimming took 5 bases from V and 1 from J; bases not matched to a gene: 2. Germline V gives CDR1 NNHDY, CDR2 SYVADS. The sequenced CDR3 bases are TGTGCCAGCAGAAGACAGGGTTCCAACGAA. This encodes CASRRQGSNE. The entire CDR3 protein reads CASRRQGSNERLFF.

Worth noting for this clone: Mouse names are used for the genes. CDR3 bases read: TGTGCCAGCAGTGGGAGACAAGAAACA. Translated: CASSGRQET. The CDR3 reads in full as CASSGRQETEVFF. The chain carries TRBV13-3 and TRBJ1-1, with D unresolved. The read comes to an end 4 residues before the CDR3 does, leaving the germline J gene to fill in the end. This CDR3 comprises 13 residues. Per the germline V gene, CDR1 is NNHDY and CDR2 is SYVADS.

In this sample, this clone turned up a few times. The germline and genes are mouse ones. With the read ending 4 residues before the CDR3 end, the germline J gene is used to fill in that end. The chain employs TRBV13-3 and TRBJ2-3, with TRBD1 matching 11 bases. With V trimmed by 4 bases and J by 1 base, 5 bases remained unmatched. CDR1 is NNHDY and CDR2 is SYVADS in the germline V gene. The CDR3 consists of 16 residues. CDR3 DNA, as far as it was read: TGTGCCAGCAGTCGGACAGGGGGCGCGGGTGCAGAA. Protein product: CASSRTGGAGAE. The whole CDR3 reads CASSRTGGAGAETLYF.

As regards this clone: The listed genes are named as in mouse. The read falls 4 residues short of the CDR3 end, and the missing part is taken from the germline J gene. The chain is built from TRBV1 and TRBJ2-3; 12 positions agree with TRBD2. Unmatched junction bases numbered 3, after V lost 1 base and J lost 1 base. Germline V gives CDR1 NSQYPW, CDR2 LRSPGD (reference sequence). This CDR3 region has 17 residues. The CDR3 sequence is CTCSAVGTGGRAETLYF. The CDR3 bases that were read are TGCACCTGCAGTGCAGTCGGGACTGGGGGGCGTGCAGAA.

With respect to this clone: The listed genes are named as in mouse. The read ends 4 residues before the CDR3 terminus; that terminus is restored from the germline J gene. The chain couples TRBV31 to TRBJ2-1; 10 positions agree with TRBD2. Trimming at V came to 3 bases and at J to 0 bases, leaving 2 bases not matched to a gene. CDR3 length equals 15 residues. CDR1 and CDR2 (germline): GKSSPN, SITVG. CDR3 in amino acids: CAWRGLGYNYAEQFF. CDR3 bases read: TGTGCCTGGAGGGGACTGGGGTATAACTATGCT. Based on the CDR3 plus reference TRBV31 and TRBJ2-1, the full variable domain is AQTIHQWPVAEIKAVGSPLSLGCTIKGKSSPNLYWYWQATGGTLQQLFYSITVGQVESVVQLNLSASRPKDDQFILSTEKLLLSHSGFYLCAWRGLGYNYAEQFFGPGTRLTVL.

Notes on this clone: Gene names denote mouse genes. The CDR3 end is not reached by the read, which stops 4 residues before it; the germline J gene fills it in. The chain employs TRBV17 and TRBJ2-5; TRBD1 aligns across 8 bases. The CDR3 has 13 amino acids. Germline lookup yields CDR1 MNHDT and CDR2 YYDKIL. CDR3 DNA (partial): TGTGCTAGCAGTGCCGACAGGGGAGAC. Protein: CASSADRGD. The entire CDR3 is CASSADRGDTQYF.

This clone has only a few counts. Mouse names are used for the genes. The read terminates 4 residues before the CDR3 end, so the remaining end is supplied by the germline J gene. This chain connects TRBV13-3 to TRBJ2-5, with TRBD2 matching 12 bases. CDR1 NNHDY and CDR2 SYVADS come from the germline V gene. This CDR3 comprises 17 residues. The trim removed 3 bases at V and 1 base at J, leaving 6 bases unmatched. CDR3 loop: CASSGRLGGRDQDTQYF. The sequenced part of the CDR3 DNA is TGTGCCAGCAGTGGTCGACTGGGGGGGCGCGACCAAGAC.

As concerns this clone: Mouse gene names apply. Coverage ceases 4 residues before the CDR3 finishes, and the germline J gene fills in the end. The V and J genes are TRBV19 and TRBJ1-1; 7 bases fit TRBD1. V shed 3 bases and J 3 bases; nucleotides not matched to a gene: 5. The CDR3 has 14 residues. Germline values: CDR1 FNHDT, CDR2 SITEND (reference sequence). CDR3 sequence: CASSTRTGYTEVFF. CDR3 DNA (partial): TGTGCCAGCAGTACCCGGACAGGATACACA.

This clone occurred many times. Germline and genes here are mouse. The read ends 4 residues early relative to the CDR3; the germline J gene fills the gap. The chain combines TRBV13-2 with TRBJ2-5; TRBD2 aligns across 8 bases. V lost 2 bases to trimming and J lost 0 bases; unmatched junction nucleotides: 2. This CDR3 spans 15 amino acids. Germline values: CDR1 NNHNN, CDR2 SYGAGS (reference sequence). The part of the CDR3 DNA that was read is TGTGCCAGCGGTGAACTGGGGGTTAACCAAGAC. The encoded protein is CASGELGVNQD. The full CDR3 is CASGELGVNQDTQYF.

This clone was counted a few times. Gene names and germline refer to mouse. The read finishes 4 residues shy of the CDR3 end, and the germline J gene is used to complete it. The chain combines TRBV13-3 with TRBJ1-4, with 9 positions matching TRBD1. This CDR3 has 15 residues. The germline V gene encodes CDR1 NNHDY and CDR2 SYVADS. The sequenced part of the CDR3 DNA is TGTGCCAGCAGTCATACCGGGACAGGGATCGAA. Translating gives CASSHTGTGIE. The full CDR3 reads CASSHTGTGIERLFF.

This clone was counted only a few times. Germline and genes: mouse. The sequenced fragment ends 4 residues before the CDR3 boundary, so the rest is inferred from the germline J gene. The chain has TRBV19 and TRBJ2-3, with 8 bases identical to TRBD2. CDR3 length: 13 amino acids. The V and J ends lost 6 bases and 4 bases, in that order; junction bases with no gene match: 4. Germline V gives CDR1 FNHDT, CDR2 SITEND (reference sequence). This chain's CDR3 is CASKGGAPETLYF. Incomplete CDR3 DNA: TGTGCCAGCAAGGGGGGGGCGCCAGAA. Combining the CDR3 with reference TRBV19 and TRBJ2-3 gives the whole variable domain GGIITQTPKFLIGQEGQKLTLKCQQNFNHDTMYWYRQDSGKGLRLIYYSITENDLQKGDLSEGYDASREKKSSFSLTVTSAQKNEMAVFLCASKGGAPETLYFGSGTRLTVL.

In its sample, this clone was seen a few times. Gene labels here are mouse ones. Read sequence stops 4 residues before the CDR3 end, and the germline J gene provides the missing end. V and J are TRBV19 and TRBJ1-4; TRBD1 might be the D (6 bases). In germline, CDR1 is FNHDT, CDR2 SITEND (reference sequence). V dropped 2 bases and J dropped 4 bases, with 12 bases sitting between them. This CDR3 spans 15 amino acids. The CDR3 sequence: CASSIPGQINERLFF. The sequenced CDR3 bases are TGTGCCAGCAGTATTCCGGGACAAATCAACGAA.

In the case of this clone: Mouse germline and gene names are used. The read terminates 4 residues before the CDR3 end, so the remaining end is supplied by the germline J gene. The chain links TRBV1 to TRBJ2-7; 11 nucleotides align to TRBD2. Germline V gene data show CDR1 as NSQYPW and CDR2 as LRSPGD (reference sequence). CDR3 length equals 17 residues. Unmatched junction bases numbered 5, after V lost 1 base and J lost 0 bases. CDR3 DNA (partial): TGCACCTGCAGTGCAGGGCGGACTGGGGGGAGCTCCTAT. It is translated as CTCSAGRTGGSSY. The full CDR3 is CTCSAGRTGGSSYEQYF.

This clone was detected a few times. Germline and genes: mouse. The observed sequence ends 4 residues before the CDR3 terminus, with the missing tail filled in from the germline J gene. The chain combines TRBV1 with TRBJ1-1, with TRBD1 as a possible D gene (6 bases). Germline CDR1 is NSQYPW and CDR2 is LRSPGD (reference sequence). CDR3 length: 17 amino acids. V lost 0 bases to trimming and J lost 0 bases, with 14 bases between them. The sequenced CDR3 bases are TGCACCTGCAGTGCAGATAAGGGACAATTTGCAAACACA. Translation gives CTCSADKGQFANT. The whole CDR3 sequence is CTCSADKGQFANTEVFF.

This clone occurred a few times. Gene names refer to mouse genes. From the germline J gene comes the end of the CDR3, since the read stops 4 residues before it. The chain joins TRBV13-1 to TRBJ2-5; 12 bases fit TRBD2. Germline CDR1 reads NSHNY; CDR2 reads SYGAGN. This CDR3 has 15 amino acids. The sequenced CDR3 bases are TGTGCCAGCAGTGAAGACTGGGGGGGCAGAGAC. Amino acid sequence: CASSEDWGGRD. From start to end, the CDR3 is CASSEDWGGRDTQYF.

This clone has only a few counts. Mouse gene names apply. The read ends 4 residues before the CDR3 terminus; that terminus is restored from the germline J gene. This chain joins TRBV13-3 and TRBJ2-4, with D tentatively TRBD2 (7 bases). The V gene's germline CDR1 is NNHDY and CDR2 SYVADS. The CDR3 extends over 14 amino acids. The DNA read from the CDR3 is TGTGCCAGCAGTGATGTTAGGGGGGGAAAC. Translated, it gives CASSDVRGGN. The CDR3 reads in full as CASSDVRGGNTLYF.

As regards this clone: Gene names and germline refer to mouse. The read terminates 4 residues ahead of where the CDR3 ends, so the germline J gene completes it. V gene TRBV16 combines with J gene TRBJ2-1; TRBD1 matches 12 bases. The length of the CDR3 is 16 residues. In germline, CDR1 is SGHSA, CDR2 FRNQAP. Here the CDR3 reads CASSLGTGGARAEQFF. The CDR3 DNA, read in part, is TGTGCAAGCAGCTTGGGGACAGGGGGCGCGAGGGCT.

This clone turned up a few times. Gene names are mouse gene names. The read terminates 4 residues before the CDR3 end, so the remaining end is supplied by the germline J gene. This chain uses TRBV13-3 with TRBJ2-3; possible D gene TRBD1, 5 bases. Per the germline V gene, CDR1 is NNHDY and CDR2 is SYVADS. This CDR3 comprises 14 residues. V gave up 2 bases and J gave up 2 bases, with 9 bases separating them. CDR3 DNA, as far as it was read: TGTGCCAGCAGTGAGAGCAGGGCTGCAGAA. It codes for CASSESRAAE. The CDR3 as a whole reads CASSESRAAETLYF.